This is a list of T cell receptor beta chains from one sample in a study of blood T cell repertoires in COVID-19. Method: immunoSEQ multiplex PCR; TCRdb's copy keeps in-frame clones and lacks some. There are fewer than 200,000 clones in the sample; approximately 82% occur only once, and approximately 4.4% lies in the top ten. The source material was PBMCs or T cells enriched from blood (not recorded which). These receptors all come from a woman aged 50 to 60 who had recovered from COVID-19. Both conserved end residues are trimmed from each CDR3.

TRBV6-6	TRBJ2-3	ASSHGQGWTDTQY
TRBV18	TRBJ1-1	ASSPPSPGGNTEAF
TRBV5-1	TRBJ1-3	ASSEGQGSGNTIY
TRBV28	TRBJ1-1	ASSSLGGITEAF
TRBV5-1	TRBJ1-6	ASSEYRGRGFAYNSPLH
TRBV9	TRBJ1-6	ASSVGSGLNSPLH
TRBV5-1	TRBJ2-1	ASSLGTGFSYNEQF
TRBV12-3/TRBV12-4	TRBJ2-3	ASSYYSDTQY
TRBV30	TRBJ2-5	AWCGTSGPQETQY
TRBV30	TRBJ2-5	AWSVSGGSLGTQY
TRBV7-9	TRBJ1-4	ASSPSPNEKLF
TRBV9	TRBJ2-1	ASSSSRTGGTTNEQF
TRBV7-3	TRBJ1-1	ASSSGQNTEAF
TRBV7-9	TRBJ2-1	ASSSRPLGKRQLGEQF
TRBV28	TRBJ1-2	ASSRPGTGDYGYT
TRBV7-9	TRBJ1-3	ASSLSGNTIY
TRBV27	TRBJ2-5	ASSFSRGLSETQY
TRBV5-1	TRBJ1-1	ASSLDRGSTEAF
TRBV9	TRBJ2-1	ASSVPSPTAPEF
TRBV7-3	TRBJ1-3	ASSPRVQGNTIY
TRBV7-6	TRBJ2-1	ASSSHNEQF
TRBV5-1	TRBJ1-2	ASSAWDRGDYGYT
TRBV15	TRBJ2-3	ATSRVTSGGSDTQY
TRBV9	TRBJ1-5	ASSKGSGNQPQH
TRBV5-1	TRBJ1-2	ASSLDRPPNYGYT
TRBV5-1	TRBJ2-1	ASSLAGFRGGYNEQF
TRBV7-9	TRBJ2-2	ASSPPGREGTGELF
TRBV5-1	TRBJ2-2	ASSFGLAGDTGELF
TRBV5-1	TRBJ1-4	ASSLGQGELF
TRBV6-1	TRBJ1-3	ASSAIAGLPGTGNTIY
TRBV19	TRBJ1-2	ASSIHPGQGLDGYT
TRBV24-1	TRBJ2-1	ATGDRGLKQF
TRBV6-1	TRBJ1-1	ASSELQGLNTEAF
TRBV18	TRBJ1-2	ASSLDRAYGYT
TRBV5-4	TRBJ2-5	ASSPATGLQETQY
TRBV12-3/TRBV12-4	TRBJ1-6	ASSLGSWSPLH
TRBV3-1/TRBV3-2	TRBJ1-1	ASSQEGDSQDTEAF